Included here is one T cell receptor beta chain sequence, with context. Its target is not known. Other DNA sequences in the same sample also yield this CDR3. The source of the sample is a study of T cell responses to AZD1222 COVID-19 vaccine. This CDR3 region has 15 residues. Germline V gives CDR1 SGHRS, CDR2 YFSETQ. The V end lost 2 bases, the J end lost 0 bases, and 9 bases lay between the germline ends. The study, taken as a whole, reports: Unmutated variant regions are reportedly targeted by nearly half of spike-specific TCRs. Only 5 to 7 AZD1222 recipients tested seropositive at baseline. The donor cohort was predominantly white British with a female majority, and clonal diversity may have been underestimated. Two AZD1222 doses significantly raised spike-specific TCR breadth and depth over controls.

TCRdb's copy holds only in-frame clones and misses some; the assay was immunoSEQ multiplex PCR. The table shows some 180,000 clones, with roughly 91% occurring only once. V and J are TRBV5-1 and TRBJ1-3; no clear D. This specimen was peripheral blood, taken 28 days after the second dose of the MenACWY control vaccine. This clonotype was sampled from an adult who received the MenACWY meningococcal vaccine as a control. The CDR3 nucleotides are TGCGCCAGCAGCTTAGAGGGCTCCTCTGGAAACACCATATATTTT. This gives the protein CASSLEGSSGNTIYF.